This entry lists 16 T cell receptor beta chains sequenced from one sample in a study of blood T cell repertoires in COVID-19 (dated by TCRdb to the early 2020s). Libraries were made using the immunoSEQ multiplex PCR assay. TCRdb retrieved this table from immuneACCESS and kept in-frame rearrangements only. Not all clones are present; in checked studies, unresolved V genes account for under half, and no reason is known for the remainder. Present in this sample are 300,000 to 450,000 clones, around 87% of which were seen just once. 1.9% of the sample is in the top ten clones. Material for sequencing was PBMCs or T cells enriched from blood (not recorded which). The receptors originated from a man in his forties in a cohort exposed to, infected with or recovered from COVID-19 (not recorded which).

This chain uses TRBV28 with TRBJ2-1; D perhaps matches TRBD1 (5 bases). This CDR3 has 15 amino acids. With 3 bases removed from V and 7 bases from J, the gap between germline ends came to 16 bases. Germline V gene lookup returns CDR1 MDHEN and CDR2 SYDVKM. In DNA form, the CDR3 reads TGTGCCAGCAGTTTTAGGGGTCTTGTGTTTAATGAGCAGTTCTTC. Amino acids: CASSFRGLVFNEQFF.

The chain links TRBV18 to TRBJ1-2; 7 nucleotides agree with TRBD1. The CDR3 runs to 14 residues. Trimming took 4 bases from V and 3 from J; bases not matched to a gene: 5. The germline CDR1 and CDR2 sequences are KGHSH and LQKENI. The CDR3 nucleotides are TGTGCCAGCTCACAGAACAGGGGCGACTATGGCTACACCTTC. Translation: CASSQNRGDYGYTF.

This chain joins TRBV5-1 and TRBJ1-5; 8 nucleotides match TRBD1. Germline values: CDR1 SGHRS, CDR2 YFSETQ. This CDR3 has 16 amino acids. Trimming cost V 1 base and J 6 bases; bases outside gene matches: 9. The CDR3 bases are TGCGCCAGCAGCTTGAAGGCGACAGGGGCGTTTCAGCCCCAGCATTTT. Protein sequence: CASSLKATGAFQPQHF.

CDR3 protein: CASTAGTGGLAFF. CDR3 DNA sequence: TGTGCCAGTACTGCCGGGACAGGGGGCTTAGCTTTCTTT. The chain links TRBV19 to TRBJ1-1; 12 positions match TRBD1. The V gene end was trimmed by 7 bases and the J gene end by 10 bases; junction bases not matched to a gene: 7. The CDR3 has 13 amino acids. Germline CDR1 and CDR2: LNHDA and SQIVND (reference sequence).

This chain uses TRBV18 with TRBJ2-1; 12 nucleotides align to TRBD2. Germline trimming cut 6 bases from V and 2 bases from J; bases unmatched to any gene: 5. CDR1 is KGHSH, CDR2 LQKENI, per germline. The CDR3 sequence is 16 residues long. DNA for the CDR3: TGTGCCAGCTCGCCCCGACTAGCGGGAGCCTACAATGAGCAGTTCTTC. It encodes CASSPRLAGAYNEQFF.

The rearrangement links TRBV28 to TRBJ2-4; tentative D call: TRBD1 (5 bases). The CDR3 extends over 14 amino acids. Germline values: CDR1 MDHEN, CDR2 SYDVKM. V lost 2 bases, J lost 3 bases, and 8 bases lay in between. The DNA of the CDR3 is TGTGCCAGCAGTTTACAGGGTGGCAAAAACATTCAGTACTTC. This translates into CASSLQGGKNIQYF.

CDR3 amino acids: CASRTSGDPGELFF. In nucleotides, the CDR3 is TGTGCCAGCCGGACTAGCGGCGACCCCGGGGAGCTGTTTTTT. V is TRBV4-2 and J is TRBJ2-2; 10 nucleotides line up with TRBD2. Germline V gene data show CDR1 as LGHNA and CDR2 as YNFKEQ. Trimming cost V 8 bases and J 6 bases; bases outside gene matches: 6. The CDR3 has 14 residues.

The gene calls are TRBV5-1 and TRBJ2-1; TRBD2 matches 10 bases. The V segment lost 0 bases and the J segment 4 bases; nucleotides outside the gene matches: 4. Germline V gene data show CDR1 as SGHRS and CDR2 as YFSETQ. The CDR3 contains 16 residues. The CDR3: CASSLEGLATYNEQFF. CDR3 bases: TGCGCCAGCAGCTTGGAGGGACTAGCGACATACAATGAGCAGTTCTTC.

V gene TRBV27 combines with J gene TRBJ2-7; TRBD1 agrees at 12 bases. The CDR3 has 17 amino acids. V was clipped by 6 bases and J by 5 bases; unmatched bases: 14. The V gene's germline CDR1 is MNHEY and CDR2 SMNVEV (reference sequence). CDR3: CASSRTPTGTGGNEQYF. CDR3 nucleotides: TGTGCCAGCAGCCGCACCCCGACCGGGACAGGGGGCAACGAGCAGTACTTC.

The chain joins TRBV6-1 to TRBJ2-7, with TRBD2 identical over 9 bases. Trimming took 3 bases from V and 2 from J; bases not matched to a gene: 5. This CDR3 is 15 amino acids long. Germline V CDR1 and CDR2: MNHNS, SASEGT. The CDR3 loop reads CASSDLLAGPYEQYF. The DNA for the CDR3 is TGTGCCAGCAGTGATCTGCTAGCGGGACCCTACGAGCAGTACTTC.

CDR3 protein: CASSPRQGQAFF. CDR3 DNA sequence: TGTGCCAGCTCACCAAGGCAGGGTCAAGCTTTCTTT. This sequence joins TRBV18 and TRBJ1-1, with a tentative D call TRBD1 (5 bases). V was pared by 2 bases and J by 9 bases, with 10 bases between. There are 12 residues in the CDR3. Germline V gives CDR1 KGHSH, CDR2 LQKENI. Using reference TRBV18 and TRBJ1-1 for the parts outside the CDR3, the full variable domain is NAGVMQNPRHLVRRRGQEARLRCSPMKGHSHVYWYRQLPEEGLKFMVYLQKENIIDESGMPKERFSAEFPKEGPSILRIQQVVRGDSAAYFCASSPRQGQAFFGQGTRLTVV.

This rearrangement joins TRBV3-1 (or the pseudogene TRBV3-2) to TRBJ2-1; D is possibly TRBD2 (6 bases). The CDR3 consists of 14 residues. From germline, CDR1 is LGHDT and CDR2 YNNKEL (reference sequence). V lost 3 bases and J 4 bases, leaving 10 bases between the germline ends. CDR3 region: CASSHSGEYNEQFF. CDR3 DNA sequence: TGTGCCAGCAGCCATAGCGGAGAGTACAATGAGCAGTTCTTC.

V is TRBV19 and J is TRBJ2-5; 11 bases are shared with TRBD1. Per germline, CDR1 LNHDA and CDR2 SQIVND (reference sequence). This CDR3 is 15 amino acids long. V was pared by 2 bases and J by 4 bases, with 3 bases of the junction left unmatched. The CDR3 loop reads CASSILGTGGETQYF. CDR3 coding DNA: TGTGCCAGTAGTATATTGGGGACAGGGGGAGAGACCCAGTACTTC.

The chain recombines TRBV30 with TRBJ2-1; 9 bases map to TRBD1. The germline CDR1 and CDR2 sequences are GTSNPN and SVGIG (reference sequence). J was trimmed by 7 bases and V by 2 bases; bases with no gene match: 9. This CDR3 contains 15 residues. The CDR3: CAWSPGTGRGNEQFF. The CDR3 region has the DNA TGTGCCTGGAGTCCCGGGACAGGGCGGGGGAATGAGCAGTTCTTC. Full variable domain (remainder filled in from reference TRBV30 and TRBJ2-1): SQTIHQWPATLVQPVGSPLSLECTVEGTSNPNLYWYRQAAGRGLQLLFYSVGIGQISSEVPQNLSASRPQDRQFILSSKKLLLSDSGFYLCAWSPGTGRGNEQFFGPGTRLTVL.

This rearrangement joins TRBV2 to TRBJ1-2, with TRBD1 matching 9 bases. The CDR3 spans 14 residues. CDR1 SNHLY and CDR2 FYNNEI come from the germline V gene. Unmatched junction bases numbered 2, after V lost 1 base and J lost 5 bases. The DNA for the CDR3 is TGTGCCAGCAGTGAAGGGACAGGGGTGTATGGCTACACCTTC. Amino acids: CASSEGTGVYGYTF.

The chain links TRBV27 to TRBJ2-1, with D perhaps TRBD2 (6 bases). V lost 0 bases and J 1 base, leaving 7 bases between the germline ends. Germline V gene sequence: CDR1 MNHEY, CDR2 SMNVEV (reference sequence). CDR3 length: 15 residues. The CDR3 sequence is CASSLSGGSYNEQFF. CDR3 in DNA: TGTGCCAGCAGTTTATCTGGGGGGTCCTACAATGAGCAGTTCTTC.